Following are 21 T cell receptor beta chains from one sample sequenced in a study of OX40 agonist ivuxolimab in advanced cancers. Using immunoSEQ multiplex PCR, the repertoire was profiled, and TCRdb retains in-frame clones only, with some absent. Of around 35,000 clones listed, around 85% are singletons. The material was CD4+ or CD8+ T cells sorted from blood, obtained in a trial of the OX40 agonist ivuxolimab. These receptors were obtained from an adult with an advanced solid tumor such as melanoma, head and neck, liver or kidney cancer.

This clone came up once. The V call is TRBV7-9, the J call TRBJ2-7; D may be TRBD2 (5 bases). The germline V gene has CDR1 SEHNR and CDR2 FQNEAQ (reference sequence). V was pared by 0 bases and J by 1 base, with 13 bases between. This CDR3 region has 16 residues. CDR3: CASSLAPWETSYEQYF. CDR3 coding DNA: TGTGCCAGCAGCTTAGCGCCCTGGGAGACATCCTACGAGCAGTACTTC.

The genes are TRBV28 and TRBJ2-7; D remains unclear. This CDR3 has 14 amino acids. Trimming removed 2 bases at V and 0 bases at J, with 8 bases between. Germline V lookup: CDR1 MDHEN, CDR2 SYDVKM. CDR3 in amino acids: CASSLVLGSYEQYF. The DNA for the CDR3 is TGTGCCAGCAGTTTAGTGTTGGGCTCCTACGAGCAGTACTTC. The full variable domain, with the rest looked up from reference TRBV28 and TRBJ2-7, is DVKVTQSSRYLVKRTGEKVFLECVQDMDHENMFWYRQDPGLGLRLIYFSYDVKMKEKGDIPEGYSVSREKKERFSLILESASTNQTSMYLCASSLVLGSYEQYFGPGTRLTVT.

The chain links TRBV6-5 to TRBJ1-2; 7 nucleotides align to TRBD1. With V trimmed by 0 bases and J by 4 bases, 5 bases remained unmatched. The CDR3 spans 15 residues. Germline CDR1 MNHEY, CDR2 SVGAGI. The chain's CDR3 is CASSYSRTGPYGYTF. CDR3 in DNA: TGTGCCAGCAGTTACTCGAGGACAGGCCCCTATGGCTACACCTTC.

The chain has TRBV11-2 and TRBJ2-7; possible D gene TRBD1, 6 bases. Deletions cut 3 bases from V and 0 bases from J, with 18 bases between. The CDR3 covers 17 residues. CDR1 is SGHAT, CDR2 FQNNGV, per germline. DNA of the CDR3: TGTGCCAGCAGCTTGAATTGGGGGCCTGGGAGCTCCTACGAGCAGTACTTC. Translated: CASSLNWGPGSSYEQYF.

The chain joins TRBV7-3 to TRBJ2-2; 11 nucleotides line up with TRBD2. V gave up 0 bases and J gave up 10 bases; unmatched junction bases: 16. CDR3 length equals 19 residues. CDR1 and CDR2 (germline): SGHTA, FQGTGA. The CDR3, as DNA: TGTGCCAGCAGCTTAACTCCATCGGCCCTAGCGGGAGGCTCTTCGGAGCTGTTTTTT. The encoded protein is CASSLTPSALAGGSSELFF.

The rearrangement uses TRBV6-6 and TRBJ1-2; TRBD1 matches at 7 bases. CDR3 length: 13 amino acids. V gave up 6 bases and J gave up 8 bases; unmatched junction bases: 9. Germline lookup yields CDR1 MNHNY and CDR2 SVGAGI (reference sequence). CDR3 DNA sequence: TGTGCCAGCAGCTTTACAGGGGAGAGGGGCTACACCTTC. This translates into CASSFTGERGYTF.

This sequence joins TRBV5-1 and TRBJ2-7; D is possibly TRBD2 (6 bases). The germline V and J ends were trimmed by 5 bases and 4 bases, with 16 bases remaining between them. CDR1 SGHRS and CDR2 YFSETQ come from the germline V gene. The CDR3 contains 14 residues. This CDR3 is CASRSGSGVYEQYF. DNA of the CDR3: TGCGCCAGCAGATCAGGGTCGGGGGTTTACGAGCAGTACTTC.

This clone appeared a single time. The CDR3 coding sequence is TGTGCCAGCAGCCACTCTGGACGGAGGCTCTACGAGCAGTACTTC. Its translation is CASSHSGRRLYEQYF. This chain connects TRBV14 to TRBJ2-7; a weak D match, TRBD2 (5 bases). From germline, CDR1 is SGHDN and CDR2 FVKESK. This CDR3 is 15 amino acids long. The V and J ends lost 3 bases and 3 bases respectively, with 15 bases between them.

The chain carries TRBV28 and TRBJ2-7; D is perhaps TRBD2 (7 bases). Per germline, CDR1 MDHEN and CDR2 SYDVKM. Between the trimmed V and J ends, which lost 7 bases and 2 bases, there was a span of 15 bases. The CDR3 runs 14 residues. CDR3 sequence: CASTVGGGPYEQYF. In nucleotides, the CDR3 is TGTGCCAGCACCGTAGGGGGGGGTCCCTACGAGCAGTACTTC.

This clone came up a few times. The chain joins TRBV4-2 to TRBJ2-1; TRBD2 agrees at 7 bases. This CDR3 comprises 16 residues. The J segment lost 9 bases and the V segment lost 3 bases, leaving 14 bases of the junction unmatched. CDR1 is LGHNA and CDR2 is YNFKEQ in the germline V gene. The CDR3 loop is CASSQGRGPRTGEQFF. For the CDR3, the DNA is TGTGCCAGCAGCCAGGGGAGGGGCCCCAGGACGGGTGAGCAGTTCTTC.

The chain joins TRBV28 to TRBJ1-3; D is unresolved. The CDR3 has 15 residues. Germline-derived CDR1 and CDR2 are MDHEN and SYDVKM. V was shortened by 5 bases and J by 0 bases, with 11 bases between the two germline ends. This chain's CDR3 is CASSLSLFSGNTIYF. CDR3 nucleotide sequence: TGTGCCAGCAGTCTCAGCTTATTCTCTGGAAACACCATATATTTT.

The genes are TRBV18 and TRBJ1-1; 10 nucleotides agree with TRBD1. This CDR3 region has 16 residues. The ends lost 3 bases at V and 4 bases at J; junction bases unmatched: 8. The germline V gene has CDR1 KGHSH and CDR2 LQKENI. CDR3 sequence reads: CASSPTGQGLVTEAFF. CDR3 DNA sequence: TGTGCCAGCTCACCTACGGGACAGGGGCTGGTCACTGAAGCTTTCTTT.

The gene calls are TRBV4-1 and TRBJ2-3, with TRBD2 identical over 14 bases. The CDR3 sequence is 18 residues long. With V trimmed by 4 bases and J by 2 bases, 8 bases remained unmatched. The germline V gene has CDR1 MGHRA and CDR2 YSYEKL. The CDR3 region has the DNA TGCGCCAGCAGCCCAGGACTAGCGGGGGGTGGTCTCACAGATACGCAGTATTTT. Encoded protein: CASSPGLAGGGLTDTQYF.

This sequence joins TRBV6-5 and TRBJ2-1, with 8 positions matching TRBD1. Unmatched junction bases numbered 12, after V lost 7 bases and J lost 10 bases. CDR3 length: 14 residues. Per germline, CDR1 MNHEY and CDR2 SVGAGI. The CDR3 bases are TGTGCCAGCACCCGGACAGGGAATCTAGGCGAGCAGTTCTTC. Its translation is CASTRTGNLGEQFF.

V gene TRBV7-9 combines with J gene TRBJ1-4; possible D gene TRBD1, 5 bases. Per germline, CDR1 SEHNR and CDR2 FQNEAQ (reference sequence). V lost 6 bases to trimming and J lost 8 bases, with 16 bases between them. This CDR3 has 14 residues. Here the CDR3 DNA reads TGTGCCAGCAGGAGCATCCAGGGAGGAGAAAAACTGTTTTTT. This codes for CASRSIQGGEKLFF.

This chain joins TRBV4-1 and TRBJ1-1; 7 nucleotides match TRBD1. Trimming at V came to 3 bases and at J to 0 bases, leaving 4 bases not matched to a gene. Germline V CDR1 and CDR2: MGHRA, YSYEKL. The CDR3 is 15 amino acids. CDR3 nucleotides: TGCGCCAGCAGCCAGCCGACAGGGATGAACACTGAAGCTTTCTTT. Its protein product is CASSQPTGMNTEAFF.

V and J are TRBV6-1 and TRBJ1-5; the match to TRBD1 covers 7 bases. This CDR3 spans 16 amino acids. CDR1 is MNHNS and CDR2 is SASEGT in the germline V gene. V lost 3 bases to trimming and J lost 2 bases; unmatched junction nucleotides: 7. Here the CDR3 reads CASSDDRVHRNQPQHF. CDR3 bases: TGTGCCAGCAGTGATGACAGGGTACATCGCAATCAGCCCCAGCATTTT.

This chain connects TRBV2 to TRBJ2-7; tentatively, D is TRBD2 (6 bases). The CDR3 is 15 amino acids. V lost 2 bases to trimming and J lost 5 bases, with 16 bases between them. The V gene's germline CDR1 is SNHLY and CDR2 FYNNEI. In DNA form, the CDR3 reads TGTGCCAGCAGTGAAAGGAGGGGAAAAAATAACGAGCAGTACTTC. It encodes CASSERRGKNNEQYF. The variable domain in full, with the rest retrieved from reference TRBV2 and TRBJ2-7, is EPEVTQTPSHQVTQMGQEVILRCVPISNHLYFYWYRQILGQKVEFLVSFYNNEISEKSEIFDDQFSVERPDGSNFTLKIRSTKLEDSAMYFCASSERRGKNNEQYFGPGTRLTVT.

CDR3 DNA: TGTGCCAGCAGCCCCTCCGGGACCGGCGAGCAGTACTTC. Residues: CASSPSGTGEQYF. The V and J genes are TRBV7-9 and TRBJ2-7; D is tentatively TRBD1 or TRBD2 (5 bases each). CDR1 is SEHNR and CDR2 is FQNEAQ in the germline V gene (reference sequence). V gave up 5 bases and J gave up 6 bases, with 14 bases separating them. The CDR3 is 13 amino acids.

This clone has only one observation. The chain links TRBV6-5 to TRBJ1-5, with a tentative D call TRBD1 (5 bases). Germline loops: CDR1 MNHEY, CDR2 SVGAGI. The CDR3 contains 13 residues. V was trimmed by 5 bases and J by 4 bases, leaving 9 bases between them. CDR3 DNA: TGTGCCAGCAGTGCAGGGCTGAATCAGCCCCAGCATTTT. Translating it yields CASSAGLNQPQHF.

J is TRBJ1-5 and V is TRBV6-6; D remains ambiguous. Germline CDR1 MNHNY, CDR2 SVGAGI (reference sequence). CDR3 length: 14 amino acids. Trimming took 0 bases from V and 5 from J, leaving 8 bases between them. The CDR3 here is CASSYSTSDQPQHF. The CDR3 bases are TGTGCCAGCAGTTACTCGACGAGCGATCAGCCCCAGCATTTT.